These 17 T cell receptor beta chains originate from one sample sequenced in a study of blood T cell repertoires in COVID-19. TCRdb's copy holds only in-frame clones and misses some; the assay was immunoSEQ multiplex PCR. Of 400,000 to 500,000 clones listed, about nine tenths are singletons. Material: peripheral blood. All receptors derive from a woman aged 25-40 years with active or convalescent COVID-19.

V and J are TRBV27 and TRBJ2-2, with 7 positions matching TRBD2. Germline trimming cut 7 bases from V and 5 bases from J; bases unmatched to any gene: 7. CDR1 is MNHEY, CDR2 SMNVEV, per germline (reference sequence). The CDR3 spans 14 residues. CDR3 in amino acids: CASTWGGGTGELFF. The CDR3 DNA follows: TGTGCCAGCACCTGGGGCGGGGGAACCGGGGAGCTGTTTTTT.

About this clone itself: This same CDR3 is encoded by further DNA sequences in the sample. The chain links TRBV19 to TRBJ1-1, with a weak D call TRBD1 (5 bases). The CDR3 is 13 residues long. The germline V gene has CDR1 LNHDA and CDR2 SQIVND (reference sequence). Trimming took 1 base from V and 5 from J, leaving 8 bases between them. In nucleotides, the CDR3 is TGTGCCAGTAGTATAGGGCAGGGTACTGAAGCTTTCTTT. As protein: CASSIGQGTEAFF.

This clone is a singleton in its sample. The J gene is TRBJ1-5, the V gene TRBV3-1 (or the pseudogene TRBV3-2), with unresolved D. The CDR3 extends over 15 amino acids. CDR1 and CDR2 (germline): LGHDT, YNNKEL (reference sequence). V lost 1 base, J lost 2 bases, and 9 bases lay in between. Here the CDR3 reads CASSQASSGNQPQHF. The CDR3 region has the DNA TGTGCCAGCAGCCAAGCTTCCAGCGGCAATCAGCCCCAGCATTTT.

The chain links TRBV5-6 to TRBJ1-4; TRBD1 might be the D (5 bases). Trimming removed 4 bases at V and 3 bases at J, with 10 bases between. Germline CDR1 reads SGHDT; CDR2 reads YYEEEE. The CDR3 is 14 residues long. The CDR3 spells CASSRGTANEKLFF. The CDR3 nucleotides are TGTGCCAGCAGCCGGGGGACGGCTAATGAAAAACTGTTTTTT.

This clone is a singleton in its sample. CDR3 sequence reads: CASTRQGDRNYGYTF. The DNA of the CDR3 is TGTGCCAGCACCAGACAGGGGGACCGTAACTATGGCTACACCTTC. This rearrangement joins TRBV2 to TRBJ1-2; 9 nucleotides agree with TRBD1. The CDR3 length is 15 residues. Per the germline V gene, CDR1 is SNHLY and CDR2 is FYNNEI. With 7 bases clipped from V and 1 base from J, the junction kept 7 bases outside the gene matches.

The chain recombines TRBV6-1 with TRBJ1-2; tentative D call: TRBD1 (6 bases). The germline CDR1 and CDR2 sequences are MNHNS and SASEGT. V lost 6 bases and J lost 3, with 11 bases in between. The CDR3 has 13 amino acids. The CDR3 sequence: CASSEDSYYGYTF. CDR3 sequence (DNA): TGTGCCAGCAGCGAGGACAGCTACTATGGCTACACCTTC.

The gene calls are TRBV6-2 or TRBV6-3 and TRBJ2-3; 7 bases are shared with TRBD2. The CDR3 covers 19 residues. V dropped 4 bases and J dropped 0; count of bases not matched to a gene: 16. Germline V gene sequence: CDR1 MNHEY, CDR2 SVGEGT. The CDR3 DNA sequence: TGTGCCAGCAGTTCGCCCGTCTCGGGAGCGGGGCCTAGCACAGATACGCAGTATTTT. This gives the protein CASSSPVSGAGPSTDTQYF.

The V and J genes are TRBV6-5 and TRBJ1-3; unclear D gene. V was pared by 6 bases and J by 6 bases, with 12 bases between. Germline-derived CDR1 and CDR2 are MNHEY and SVGAGI. The CDR3 extends over 13 amino acids. For the CDR3, the DNA is TGTGCCAGCAGCCCACTCGCTTTAAACACCATATATTTT. It is translated as CASSPLALNTIYF.

The chain couples TRBV18 to TRBJ2-2; 10 nucleotides align to TRBD2. The germline V gene encodes CDR1 KGHSH and CDR2 LQKENI. The J segment lost 1 base and the V segment lost 5 bases, leaving 4 bases of the junction unmatched. The CDR3 spans 16 residues. This CDR3 reads CASSRTSGQNTGELFF. The DNA of the CDR3 is TGTGCCAGCTCAAGGACTAGCGGACAGAACACCGGGGAGCTGTTTTTT.

This clone appeared once. Written as DNA, the CDR3 is TGTGCCAGCGACATCGGGGGGGACTATGGCTACACCTTC. It encodes CASDIGGDYGYTF. This chain connects TRBV6-5 to TRBJ1-2, with D perhaps matching TRBD1 (5 bases). The V gene's germline CDR1 is MNHEY and CDR2 SVGAGI. The CDR3 covers 13 residues. V lost 8 bases and J 3 bases, leaving 13 bases between the germline ends.

In this sample, this clone turned up once. The V gene is TRBV2, the J gene TRBJ1-4; D possibly corresponds to TRBD1 (6 bases). The germline V and J ends were trimmed by 8 bases and 0 bases, with 10 bases remaining between them. Germline CDR1 and CDR2: SNHLY and FYNNEI. The CDR3 is 14 amino acids. The chain's CDR3 is CASLKGATNEKLFF. The CDR3 DNA is TGTGCCAGCCTAAAGGGGGCAACTAATGAAAAACTGTTTTTT.

The rearrangement uses TRBV13 and TRBJ2-1; 12 bases align to TRBD2. The CDR3 runs to 16 residues. V lost 5 bases to trimming and J lost 5 bases; unmatched junction nucleotides: 7. Germline values: CDR1 PRHDT, CDR2 FYEKMQ (reference sequence). The CDR3 bases are TGTGCCAGCAGCACCCTAGCGGGGGGGCCCCACAATGAGCAGTTCTTC. This encodes CASSTLAGGPHNEQFF.

CDR3 sequence (DNA): TGTGCCAGCAGCTTAGCATCGGGACTAGCGGGAGTAGGAGGGGAGCTGTTTTTT. Its translation is CASSLASGLAGVGGELFF. This rearrangement joins TRBV7-8 to TRBJ2-2; 14 positions match TRBD2. Germline loops: CDR1 SGHVS, CDR2 FQNEAQ. The CDR3 is made up of 18 amino acids. Trimming removed 0 bases from V and 8 bases from J; junction bases left unmatched: 8.

The CDR3 loop is CASSLAGVGTGELFF. CDR3 DNA: TGCGCCAGCAGCTTGGCCGGGGTAGGGACCGGGGAGCTGTTTTTT. The gene calls are TRBV5-1 and TRBJ2-2, with a weak D call TRBD2 (5 bases). The CDR3 covers 15 residues. Germline CDR1 SGHRS, CDR2 YFSETQ. The germline V and J ends were trimmed by 0 bases and 5 bases, with 11 bases remaining between them. The whole variable domain, filled in from reference TRBV5-1 and TRBJ2-2, reads KAGVTQTPRYLIKTRGQQVTLSCSPISGHRSVSWYQQTPGQGLQFLFEYFSETQRNKGNFPGRFSGRQFSNSRSEMNVSTLELGDSALYLCASSLAGVGTGELFFGEGSRLTVL.

This clone occurred a few times. The genes are TRBV6-6 and TRBJ1-4, with 8 bases aligning to TRBD1. V was clipped by 6 bases and J by 8 bases; unmatched bases: 14. Germline V gene sequence: CDR1 MNHNY, CDR2 SVGAGI (reference sequence). The CDR3 totals 16 residues. CDR3 DNA sequence: TGTGCCAGCAGGAACCCCAGGGGGCCTTTAGGAGAAAAACTGTTTTTT. It codes for CASRNPRGPLGEKLFF.

The chain employs TRBV12-3 or TRBV12-4 and TRBJ1-6, with D unclear. V was trimmed by 6 bases and J by 6 bases, leaving 9 bases between them. This CDR3 is built from 13 residues. CDR3 in amino acids: CASRRQTNSPLHF. The CDR3 DNA reads as TGTGCCAGCAGGCGGCAGACTAATTCACCCCTCCACTTT.

V is TRBV5-4 and J is TRBJ1-3; D unclear. V lost 4 bases and J lost 3, with 11 bases in between. This CDR3 contains 14 residues. CDR1 is SGHNT and CDR2 is YYREEE in the germline V gene (reference sequence). Written as DNA, the CDR3 is TGTGCCAGCAGCGGCGGGCCGCTTGGAAACACCATATATTTT. Translated, it gives CASSGGPLGNTIYF.